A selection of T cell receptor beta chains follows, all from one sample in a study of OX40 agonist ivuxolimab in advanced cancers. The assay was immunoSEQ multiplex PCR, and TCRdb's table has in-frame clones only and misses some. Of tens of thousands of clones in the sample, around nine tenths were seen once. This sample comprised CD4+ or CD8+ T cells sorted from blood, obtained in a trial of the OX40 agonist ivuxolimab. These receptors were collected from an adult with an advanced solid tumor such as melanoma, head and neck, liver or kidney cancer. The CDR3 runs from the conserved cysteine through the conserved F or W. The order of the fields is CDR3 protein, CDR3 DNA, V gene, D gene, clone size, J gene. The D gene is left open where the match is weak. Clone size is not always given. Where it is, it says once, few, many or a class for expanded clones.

CASSLGGQTTEKLFF,TGTGCCAGCAGCTTAGGGGGACAGACAACGGAAAAACTGTTTTTT,TRBV13,TRBD1,.,TRBJ1-4
CASSHGQGRYEQYF,TGTGCCAGCAGCCATGGACAGGGAAGGTACGAGCAGTACTTC,TRBV7-9,TRBD1,.,TRBJ2-7
CASSTWGGNTDTQYF,TGTGCCAGCAGCACTTGGGGTGGGAACACAGATACGCAGTATTTT,TRBV7-3,.,once,TRBJ2-3
CASSPSGHYGYTF,TGTGCCAGCAGCCCCTCGGGTCACTATGGCTACACCTTC,TRBV7-2,.,.,TRBJ1-2
CANMGQGVYEQYF,TGTGCCAACATGGGACAGGGCGTCTACGAGCAGTACTTC,TRBV2,TRBD1,.,TRBJ2-7
CARSEGYGYTF,TGTGCCAGGTCCGAGGGCTATGGCTACACCTTC,TRBV7-2,.,few,TRBJ1-2
CASRPTGATNQPQHF,TGTGCCAGCAGACCTACAGGGGCCACCAATCAGCCCCAGCATTTT,TRBV7-8,TRBD1,.,TRBJ1-5
CASGLSGFNQPQHF,TGTGCTAGTGGTTTGTCAGGGTTCAATCAGCCCCAGCATTTT,TRBV12-5,.,.,TRBJ1-5
CASSQDNRGPGNTIYF,TGTGCCAGCAGCCAAGATAACAGGGGGCCAGGAAACACCATATATTTT,TRBV4-2,TRBD1,.,TRBJ1-3
CASQGPQETQYF,TGTGCCAGCCAAGGACCTCAAGAGACCCAGTACTTC,TRBV9,.,.,TRBJ2-5
CASRGTTNYGYTF,TGTGCCAGCAGAGGGACAACTAACTATGGCTACACCTTC,TRBV6-6,.,.,TRBJ1-2
CASSLVAEYTGELFF,TGCGCCAGCAGCTTGGTAGCGGAATACACCGGGGAGCTGTTTTTT,TRBV5-1,.,once,TRBJ2-2
CASRISNQPQHF,TGTGCCAGTAGGATTAGCAATCAGCCCCAGCATTTT,TRBV19,.,.,TRBJ1-5
CASSRDRGLEETQYF,TGTGCCAGCAGTCGGGACAGGGGTTTGGAGGAGACCCAGTACTTC,TRBV11-3,TRBD1,once,TRBJ2-5
CASSEGPGDQETQYF,TGCGCCAGCAGTGAAGGTCCAGGGGACCAAGAGACCCAGTACTTC,TRBV10-1,.,.,TRBJ2-5
CASTRQTEEYGYTF,TGTGCCAGCACCCGTCAGACAGAAGAATATGGCTACACCTTC,TRBV6-6,.,.,TRBJ1-2
CASSWRGETQYF,TGTGCCAGCAGCTGGAGGGGGGAGACCCAGTACTTC,TRBV11-1,.,.,TRBJ2-5
CATARRTSEAFF,TGTGCCACAGCGCGTAGGACCTCTGAAGCTTTCTTT,TRBV5-6,.,.,TRBJ1-1
CASSSGTTNTEAFF,TGTGCCAGCAGCTCCGGGACGACGAACACTGAAGCTTTCTTT,TRBV9,.,once,TRBJ1-1
CASNKGSRAGELFF,TGTGCCAGCAACAAGGGTAGTAGGGCCGGGGAGCTGTTTTTT,TRBV6-5,.,.,TRBJ2-2
CASSPRTGGVGGTEAFF,TGTGCCAGCTCACCACGGACAGGGGGTGTAGGGGGCACTGAAGCTTTCTTT,TRBV18,TRBD1,few,TRBJ1-1
CASSFPGTGSPFF,TGTGCCAGCAGTTTTCCCGGGACAGGGTCCCCTTTCTTT,TRBV27,TRBD1,.,TRBJ1-1
CASSLASEQYF,TGCGCCAGCAGCTTGGCCTCCGAGCAGTACTTC,TRBV5-1,.,.,TRBJ2-7
CAWRRNTGELFF,TGTGCCTGGAGGCGGAACACCGGGGAGCTGTTTTTT,TRBV30,.,few,TRBJ2-2
CASSPRLAGSIETQYF,TGTGCCAGCAGCCCCCGACTAGCGGGGAGTATAGAGACCCAGTACTTC,TRBV5-6,TRBD2,.,TRBJ2-5
CASSQDQGGRGRNSPLHF,TGCGCCAGCAGCCAAGATCAGGGTGGAAGGGGGCGAAATTCACCCCTCCACTTT,TRBV4-1,TRBD1,.,TRBJ1-6
CASSSQTTGGWLGNTIYF,TGTGCCAGCAGCTCGCAAACTACAGGGGGCTGGCTTGGAAACACCATATATTTT,TRBV7-2,TRBD1,.,TRBJ1-3
CASSLVLRTANSPLHF,TGTGCCAGCAGCTTGGTACTGCGGACAGCCAATTCACCCCTCCACTTT,TRBV5-6,.,.,TRBJ1-6
CASSEGMGMGEQFF,TGCGCCAGCAGCGAAGGCATGGGTATGGGTGAGCAGTTCTTC,TRBV5-1,.,.,TRBJ2-1
CASSRYSRNTGELFF,TGTGCCAGCAGCCGCTATTCGAGGAACACCGGGGAGCTGTTTTTT,TRBV5-1,.,.,TRBJ2-2
CASSLDLTGKNEKLFF,TGTGCCAGCAGCTTAGACCTAACAGGGAAAAATGAAAAACTGTTTTTT,TRBV7-2,.,.,TRBJ1-4
CASSLGGLAGTASTDTQYF,TGTGCCAGCAGTTTAGGGGGTCTCGCGGGAACGGCTAGCACAGATACGCAGTATTTT,TRBV28,.,.,TRBJ2-3
CASSKALYGPWTVMNTEAFF,TGTGCCAGCAGCAAAGCGCTCTACGGGCCTTGGACGGTCATGAACACTGAAGCTTTCTTT,TRBV21-1,.,.,TRBJ1-1
CASSYGQGSSPLHF,TGTGCCAGCAGTTACGGACAGGGTTCTTCACCCCTCCACTTT,TRBV6-5,TRBD1,.,TRBJ1-6
CAITGTGGFDSKAFF,TGTGCCATAACCGGGACAGGGGGTTTCGACTCTAAAGCTTTCTTT,TRBV10-3,TRBD1,.,TRBJ1-1
CASSLGIWGETQYF,TGCGCCAGCAGCTTAGGGATTTGGGGAGAGACCCAGTACTTC,TRBV5-1,.,.,TRBJ2-5
CASSDPSNQPQHF,TGCGCCAGCAGTGATCCAAGCAATCAGCCCCAGCATTTT,TRBV10-2,.,once,TRBJ1-5
CASRWTGVDYGYTF,TGTGCCAGCAGGTGGACAGGGGTGGACTATGGCTACACCTTC,TRBV2,TRBD1,.,TRBJ1-2
CSARTGGEGYTF,TGCAGCGCCCGGACAGGGGGGGAAGGCTACACCTTC,TRBV29-1,TRBD1,.,TRBJ1-2
CASSSGGMAREQFF,TGTGCCAGCAGTTCTGGGGGGATGGCCCGTGAGCAGTTCTTC,TRBV5-5,.,.,TRBJ2-1
CASSQAGLNTEAFF,TGTGCCAGTAGTCAGGCGGGGTTGAACACTGAAGCTTTCTTT,TRBV19,.,few,TRBJ1-1
CSVEARVWGYTF,TGCAGCGTCGAGGCCAGGGTGTGGGGCTACACCTTC,TRBV29-1,.,.,TRBJ1-2
CAWRDGLLSLGEQYF,TGTGCCTGGAGAGACGGGCTCCTTTCCCTGGGCGAGCAGTACTTC,TRBV30,.,.,TRBJ2-7
CASSSNRRSYNEQFF,TGCGCCAGCAGTAGCAACCGCCGGTCCTACAATGAGCAGTTCTTC,TRBV10-1,.,.,TRBJ2-1
CSVEAGQNSYEQYF,TGCAGCGTTGAAGCGGGACAGAATTCCTACGAGCAGTACTTC,TRBV29-1,TRBD1,.,TRBJ2-7
CASSLRQGTGELNTEAFF,TGTGCCAGCAGCTTACGACAGGGAACGGGGGAATTGAACACTGAAGCTTTCTTT,TRBV7-2,TRBD1,few,TRBJ1-1
CASSESASGGYTF,TGTGCCAGCAGTGAATCCGCGTCAGGGGGCTACACCTTC,TRBV2,.,.,TRBJ1-2
CASSRTDPLNADTQYF,TGTGCCAGCAGCCGAACCGACCCCCTAAATGCAGATACGCAGTATTTT,TRBV7-3,.,.,TRBJ2-3
CASSARGDTQYF,TGTGCCAGCAGCGCCCGAGGGGATACGCAGTATTTT,TRBV5-8,.,.,TRBJ2-3
CASSFEGLRNYEQYF,TGTGCCAGCAGCTTCGAGGGACTTAGGAACTACGAGCAGTACTTC,TRBV7-2,.,.,TRBJ2-7
CSVEPFRRGTDLYEQYF,TGCAGCGTTGAACCCTTTAGACGGGGAACGGATTTATACGAGCAGTACTTC,TRBV29-1,.,.,TRBJ2-7
CASGGGSNEKLFF,TGTGCCAGCGGGGGCGGCTCTAATGAAAAACTGTTTTTT,TRBV6-5,.,once,TRBJ1-4
CASRDPGTGFYTF,TGTGCCAGCAGGGACCCCGGGACAGGGTTCTACACCTTC,TRBV6-5,TRBD1,.,TRBJ1-2
CASSQGGTTNYGYTF,TGTGCCAGCAGCCAAGGGGGGACTACAAACTATGGCTACACCTTC,TRBV4-2,.,once,TRBJ1-2
CASTGGLSNQPQHF,TGTGCCAGCACTGGGGGTCTCAGCAATCAGCCCCAGCATTTT,TRBV2,.,.,TRBJ1-5
CASSIDSLKDYEQYF,TGTGCCAGCAGCATCGACTCCCTTAAAGATTACGAGCAGTACTTC,TRBV5-8,.,.,TRBJ2-7
CASTIDRGVGTGELFF,TGTGCCAGCACCATCGACAGGGGTGTTGGCACCGGGGAGCTGTTTTTT,TRBV7-9,TRBD1,.,TRBJ2-2
CASCQGSPWTQYF,TGTGCCAGCTGCCAAGGGAGCCCGTGGACCCAGTACTTC,TRBV2,.,.,TRBJ2-5
CASSVDRGSTGELFF,TGTGCCAGCAGCGTAGACAGGGGAAGCACCGGGGAGCTGTTTTTT,TRBV9,TRBD1,.,TRBJ2-2
CASSFGGASYNEQFF,TGTGCCAGCAGCTTCGGGGGGGCGAGTTACAATGAGCAGTTCTTC,TRBV5-4,TRBD2,.,TRBJ2-1